One and the same sample provided the 14 T cell receptor beta chains below, sequenced in a study of cytomegalovirus exposure and HLA in healthy donors. PCR used 60 Vbeta primers and 13 Jbeta primers. Profiling relied on immunoSEQ multiplex PCR, and the TCRdb table lists in-frame clones only, not all of them. This table has 70,000 to 95,000 clones, 84% appearing once. Sequenced: PBMCs. These receptors were collected from a woman under 30 in good health and CMV-seropositive.

This clone was recorded a few times. The chain links TRBV5-6 to TRBJ1-4; 7 nucleotides agree with TRBD1. V was clipped by 4 bases and J by 3 bases; unmatched bases: 3. The CDR3 is made up of 14 amino acids. The V gene's germline CDR1 is SGHDT and CDR2 YYEEEE. CDR3 nucleotide sequence: TGTGCCAGCAGCGTGGGACAGCCTAATGAAAAACTGTTTTTT. It yields the protein CASSVGQPNEKLFF.

The rearrangement uses TRBV7-2 and TRBJ1-1; 9 bases match TRBD1. Trimming removed 5 bases from V and 7 bases from J; junction bases left unmatched: 14. The length of the CDR3 is 16 residues. CDR1 is SGHTA, CDR2 FQGNSA, per germline. CDR3 loop: CASSRSGTGTGYEAFF. The DNA of the CDR3 is TGTGCCAGCAGCCGCTCAGGGACCGGGACAGGGTATGAAGCTTTCTTT.

About this clone: The junction shows a germline mismatch at one end, possibly a read error. The chain couples TRBV2 to TRBJ2-7; 9 bases are shared with TRBD1. Germline V gene sequence: CDR1 SNHLY, CDR2 FYNNEI. The CDR3 spans 17 residues. The CDR3 DNA sequence: TGTGACAGCAGTGGAAGTCACGACAGGGGGATAGCCTACGAGCAGTACTTC. Translated: CDSSGSHDRGIAYEQYF.

The rearrangement joins TRBV7-9 to TRBJ1-1, with TRBD1 identical over 10 bases. J was trimmed by 2 bases and V by 5 bases; bases with no gene match: 5. The CDR3 totals 15 residues. Germline lookup yields CDR1 SEHNR and CDR2 FQNEAQ (reference sequence). The CDR3 sequence: CASSLTGGVNTEAFF. The CDR3 DNA reads TGTGCCAGCAGCCTGACAGGGGGCGTTAACACTGAAGCTTTCTTT.

This clone was counted once. The chain uses TRBV10-2 and TRBJ2-7; D remains ambiguous. The germline V gene has CDR1 WSHSY and CDR2 SAAADI. The CDR3 extends over 13 amino acids. Between the trimmed V and J ends, which lost 0 bases and 10 bases, there was a span of 13 bases. CDR3 nucleotide sequence: TGCGCCAGCAGTGAGTCGGAGAGGCCTCTTCAGTACTTC. Protein product: CASSESERPLQYF.

This clone was counted only a few times. This chain connects TRBV28 to TRBJ2-2, with TRBD2 matching 7 bases. CDR1 MDHEN and CDR2 SYDVKM come from the germline V gene. This CDR3 comprises 14 residues. V was clipped by 2 bases and J by 7 bases; unmatched bases: 4. The CDR3 bases are TGTGCCAGCAGTTTAGCGGGAGAAAACGGGGAGCTGTTTTTT. It is translated as CASSLAGENGELFF.

This rearrangement joins TRBV28 to TRBJ2-3; no reliable D call. V was trimmed by 2 bases and J by 0 bases, leaving 6 bases between them. Germline CDR1 MDHEN, CDR2 SYDVKM. The CDR3 loop spans 14 amino acids. CDR3 nucleotide sequence: TGTGCCAGCAGTTTAGGCCTTAGCACAGATACGCAGTATTTT. Protein: CASSLGLSTDTQYF. Supplemented by reference TRBV28 and TRBJ2-3, the full variable domain reads DVKVTQSSRYLVKRTGEKVFLECVQDMDHENMFWYRQDPGLGLRLIYFSYDVKMKEKGDIPEGYSVSREKKERFSLILESASTNQTSMYLCASSLGLSTDTQYFGPGTRLTVL.

This sequence joins TRBV7-8 and TRBJ1-5; unclear D gene. Germline values: CDR1 SGHVS, CDR2 FQNEAQ. V lost 2 bases, J lost 5 bases, and 13 bases lay in between. The CDR3 is 15 amino acids. The CDR3 spells CASSLSPRVDQPQHF. The CDR3 nucleotides read TGTGCCAGCAGCTTATCCCCCCGGGTAGATCAGCCCCAGCATTTT.

The chain combines TRBV7-9 with TRBJ2-2; 12 positions match TRBD2. Germline CDR1 reads SEHNR; CDR2 reads FQNEAQ (reference sequence). The CDR3 consists of 16 residues. After removal of 5 bases from V and 6 bases from J, the junction contained 7 bases not matched to a gene. The CDR3 spells CASSPRLAGVSGELFF. CDR3 nucleotides: TGTGCCAGCAGCCCAAGACTAGCGGGGGTATCCGGGGAGCTGTTTTTT.

This CDR3 reads CASSERLGAGGLYNEQFF. The DNA of the CDR3 is TGTGCCAGCAGTGAAAGGCTCGGAGCGGGGGGCCTCTACAATGAGCAGTTCTTC. The chain couples TRBV6-1 to TRBJ2-1; the match to TRBD2 covers 9 bases. The V gene's germline CDR1 is MNHNS and CDR2 SASEGT. With V trimmed by 2 bases and J by 3 bases, 11 bases remained unmatched. This CDR3 has 18 residues.

The gene calls are TRBV28 and TRBJ2-2; maybe TRBD1 (5 bases). V gave up 2 bases and J gave up 6 bases, with 10 bases separating them. Germline CDR1 MDHEN, CDR2 SYDVKM. This CDR3 has 14 residues. DNA of the CDR3: TGTGCCAGCAGTTTACGAACAGGAGCCGGGGAGCTGTTTTTT. Protein sequence: CASSLRTGAGELFF.

The V call is TRBV18, the J call TRBJ2-3; D possibly corresponds to TRBD2 (6 bases). Germline V gene sequence: CDR1 KGHSH, CDR2 LQKENI. The CDR3 has 16 residues. The ends were cut back, 0 bases at V and 4 bases at J, with 14 bases in the middle. The chain's CDR3 is CASSPPRVSSADTQYF. The CDR3 nucleotides are TGTGCCAGCTCACCACCGAGGGTGTCTAGCGCAGATACGCAGTATTTT.

The chain links TRBV4-1 to TRBJ2-7, with TRBD2 matching 13 bases. V trimming: 0 bases; J trimming: 4 bases; junction bases outside the gene matches: 3. Germline-derived CDR1 and CDR2 are MGHRA and YSYEKL. The CDR3 totals 16 residues. CDR3 DNA: TGCGCCAGCAGCCAAGATGGGACTAGCGGGATGTACGAGCAGTACTTC. Its protein product is CASSQDGTSGMYEQYF.

The rearrangement joins TRBV25-1 to TRBJ2-6, with 9 bases fitting TRBD1. V was clipped by 4 bases and J by 0 bases; unmatched bases: 7. Germline assignment: CDR1 MGHDK and CDR2 SYGVNS. The CDR3 consists of 18 residues. This chain's CDR3 is CASSGGQGLSSGANVLTF. The DNA of the CDR3 is TGTGCCAGCAGTGGGGGACAGGGTCTAAGCTCTGGGGCCAACGTCCTGACTTTC.